This TCR beta chain comes out of a study of T cell changes during pregnancy in multiple sclerosis. This CDR3 region has 15 residues. CDR1 and CDR2 (germline): SGHRS, YFSETQ. V lost 4 bases and J 8 bases, leaving 21 bases between the germline ends. Sequencing used immunoSEQ multiplex PCR; TCRdb keeps in-frame clones, though not all of them. The data hold 70,000 to 95,000 clones, with roughly 93% observed a single time. The chain uses TRBV5-1 and TRBJ1-2, with D perhaps matching TRBD1 (6 bases). Sequenced material: peripheral blood, taken in the second trimester of pregnancy. The sequence came from a female donor with multiple sclerosis, enrolled in a pregnancy study. The CDR3 is CASSLRDTFSEGYTF. The DNA for the CDR3 is TGCGCCAGCAGCCTCCGGGACACCTTTTCGGAGGGCTACACCTTC. Based on the CDR3 plus reference TRBV5-1 and TRBJ1-2, the full variable domain is KAGVTQTPRYLIKTRGQQVTLSCSPISGHRSVSWYQQTPGQGLQFLFEYFSETQRNKGNFPGRFSGRQFSNSRSEMNVSTLELGDSALYLCASSLRDTFSEGYTFGSGTRLTVV.